This TCR beta chain is drawn from a study of Graves' ophthalmopathy and Graves' hyperthyroidism. Overall study context: Upon initial diagnosis and before any treatment, peripheral blood was collected. Study-wide points: Ophthalmopathy progression predictions by the model showed about 72% specificity and approximately 70% sensitivity.

The diagnostic workup employed clinical symptoms, serum thyroxine, TRAb, thyroid ultrasound and orbital computed tomography. Germline assignment: CDR1 MNHEY and CDR2 SVGEGT. The CDR3 consists of 18 residues. Investigators amplified TCR beta CDR3 regions from RNA transcripts. HTBI-primed first-round RT-PCR preceded second-round multiplex PCR. One entry per CDR3 protein results from TCRdb running MiXCR on the multiplex PCR reads. The profile shows a few hundred thousand distinct CDR3 sequences, about 17% of them singletons. This clonotype was recorded many times. Antigen specificity is unknown. Sequence at one end of the junction differs from germline and may be a read error.

Sequencing input: peripheral blood. The sequence was obtained from an adult woman with stable Graves' hyperthyroidism. This chain connects TRBV6-2 or TRBV6-3 to TRBJ2-6; tentative D call: TRBD1 (5 bases). CDR3 loop: CASSYSNRRSSGASVLTF. For the CDR3, the DNA is TGTGCCAGCAGTTACTCGAACAGACGTTCTTCTGGGGCCAGCGTCCTGACTTTC.